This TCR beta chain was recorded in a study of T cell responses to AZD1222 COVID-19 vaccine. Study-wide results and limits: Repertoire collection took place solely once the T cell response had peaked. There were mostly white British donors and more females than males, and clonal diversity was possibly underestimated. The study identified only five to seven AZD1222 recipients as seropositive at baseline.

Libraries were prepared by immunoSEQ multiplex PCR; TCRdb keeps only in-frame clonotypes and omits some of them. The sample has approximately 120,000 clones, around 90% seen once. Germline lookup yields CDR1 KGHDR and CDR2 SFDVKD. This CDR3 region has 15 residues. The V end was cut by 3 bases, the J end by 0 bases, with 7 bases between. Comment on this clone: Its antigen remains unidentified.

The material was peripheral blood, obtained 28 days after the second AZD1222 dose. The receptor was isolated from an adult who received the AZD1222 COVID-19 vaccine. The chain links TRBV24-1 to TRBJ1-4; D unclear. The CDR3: CATSDKKATNEKLFF. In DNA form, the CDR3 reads TGTGCCACCAGTGATAAAAAGGCAACTAATGAAAAACTGTTTTTT.